This paragraph covers one T cell receptor (beta chain) sequence. The target antigen is unknown. Germline assignment: CDR1 SGDLS and CDR2 YYNGEE. V was clipped by 0 bases and J by 11 bases, with 14 bases between them. The CDR3 extends over 13 amino acids. The data were obtained in a study of shared clonotypes between healthy human individuals. Study results and limitations: Sample collection involved blood only; tissue repertoires are likely different.

Profiled with immunoSEQ multiplex PCR; TCRdb holds only in-frame clones, not every one. The sample contains hundreds of thousands of clones, 75% to 80% of which appear only once. Material: PBMCs. This chain uses TRBV9 with TRBJ1-1, with D hard to call. The receptor was isolated from a woman aged 40-49 years in good health. Some clones in this sample may be carry-over from other donors' samples. Here the CDR3 reads CASSVGPETRAFF. The CDR3 nucleotides are TGTGCCAGCAGCGTAGGGCCCGAAACGAGGGCTTTCTTT.